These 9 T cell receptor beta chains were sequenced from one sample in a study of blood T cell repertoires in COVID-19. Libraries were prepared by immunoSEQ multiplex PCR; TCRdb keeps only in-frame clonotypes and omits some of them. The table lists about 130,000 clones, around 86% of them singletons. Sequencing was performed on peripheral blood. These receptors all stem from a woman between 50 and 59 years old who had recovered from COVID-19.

The chain's CDR3 is CASRLYTDTQYF. CDR3 nucleotide sequence: TGTGCCAGCAGACTATACACAGATACGCAGTATTTT. The chain couples TRBV2 to TRBJ2-3; D is unclear. V lost 6 bases and J 2 bases, leaving 6 bases between the germline ends. Germline values: CDR1 SNHLY, CDR2 FYNNEI. The CDR3 spans 12 residues.

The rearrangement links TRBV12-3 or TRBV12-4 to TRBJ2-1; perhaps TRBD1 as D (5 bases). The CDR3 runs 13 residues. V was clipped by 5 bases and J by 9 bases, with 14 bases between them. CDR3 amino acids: CASSNTQGGEQFF. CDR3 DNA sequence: TGTGCCAGCAGTAATACTCAGGGTGGTGAGCAGTTCTTC.

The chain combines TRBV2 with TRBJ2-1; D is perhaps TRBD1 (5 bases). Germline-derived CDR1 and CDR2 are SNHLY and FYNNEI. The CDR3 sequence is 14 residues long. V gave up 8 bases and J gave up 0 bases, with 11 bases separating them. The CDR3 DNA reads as TGTGCCAGCGTTAGGGGATCCTCCTACAATGAGCAGTTCTTC. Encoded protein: CASVRGSSYNEQFF.

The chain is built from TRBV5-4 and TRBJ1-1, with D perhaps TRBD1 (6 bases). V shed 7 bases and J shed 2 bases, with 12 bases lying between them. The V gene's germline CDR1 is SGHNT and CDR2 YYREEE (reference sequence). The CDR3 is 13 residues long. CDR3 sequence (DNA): TGTGCCAGCGGCAGGGGCACTAACACTGAAGCTTTCTTT. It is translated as CASGRGTNTEAFF. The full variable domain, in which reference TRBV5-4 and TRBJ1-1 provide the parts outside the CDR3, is ETGVTQSPTHLIKTRGQQVTLRCSSQSGHNTVSWYQQALGQGPQFIFQYYREEENGRGNFPPRFSGLQFPNYSSELNVNALELDDSALYLCASGRGTNTEAFFGQGTRLTVV.

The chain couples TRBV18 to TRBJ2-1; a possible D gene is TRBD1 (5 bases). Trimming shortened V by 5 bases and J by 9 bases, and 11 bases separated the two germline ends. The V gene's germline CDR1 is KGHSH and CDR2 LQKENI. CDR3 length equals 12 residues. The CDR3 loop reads CASSNQGVEQFF. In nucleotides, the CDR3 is TGTGCCAGCTCAAACCAGGGCGTTGAGCAGTTCTTC.

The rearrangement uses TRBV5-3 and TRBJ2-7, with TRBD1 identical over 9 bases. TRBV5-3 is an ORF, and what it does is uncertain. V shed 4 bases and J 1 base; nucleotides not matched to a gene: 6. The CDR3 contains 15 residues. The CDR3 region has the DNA TGTGCCAGAAGCCTCCGGGACAGGGAGTCCTACGAGCAGTACTTC. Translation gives CARSLRDRESYEQYF.

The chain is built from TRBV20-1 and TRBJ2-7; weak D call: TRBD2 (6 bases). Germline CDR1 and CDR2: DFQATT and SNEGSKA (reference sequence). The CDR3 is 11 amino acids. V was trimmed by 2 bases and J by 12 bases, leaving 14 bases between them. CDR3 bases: TGCAGTGCTAGACTTGCGGGGCTTCCGTACTTC. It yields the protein CSARLAGLPYF.

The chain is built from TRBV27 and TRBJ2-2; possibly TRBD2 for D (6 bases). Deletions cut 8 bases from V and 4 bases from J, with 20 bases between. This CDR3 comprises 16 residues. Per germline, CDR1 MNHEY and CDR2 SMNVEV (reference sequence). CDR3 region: CASSYSGTFSTGELFF. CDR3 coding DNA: TGTGCCAGCTCTTATTCCGGGACTTTCAGCACCGGGGAGCTGTTTTTT.

The CDR3 DNA reads TGCGCCAGCAGCTGGATGGGACTGGATAATGAAAAACTGTTTTTT. Translating it yields CASSWMGLDNEKLFF. The chain has TRBV5-1 and TRBJ1-4; D might be TRBD1 (5 bases). This CDR3 is built from 15 residues. Trimming cost V 3 bases and J 4 bases, with 13 bases left between them. Germline CDR1 SGHRS, CDR2 YFSETQ.